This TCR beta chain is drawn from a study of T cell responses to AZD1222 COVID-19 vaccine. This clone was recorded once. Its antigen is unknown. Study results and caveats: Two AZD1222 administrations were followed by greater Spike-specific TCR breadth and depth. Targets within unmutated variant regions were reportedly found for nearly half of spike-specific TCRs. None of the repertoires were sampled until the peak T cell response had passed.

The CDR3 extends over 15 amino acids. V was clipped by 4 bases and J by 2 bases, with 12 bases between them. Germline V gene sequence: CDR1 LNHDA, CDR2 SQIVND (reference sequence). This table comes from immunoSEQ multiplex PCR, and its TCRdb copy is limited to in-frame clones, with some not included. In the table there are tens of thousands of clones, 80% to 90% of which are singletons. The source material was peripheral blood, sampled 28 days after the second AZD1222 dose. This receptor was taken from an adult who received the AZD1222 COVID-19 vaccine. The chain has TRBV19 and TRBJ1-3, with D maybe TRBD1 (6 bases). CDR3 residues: CASSTSGGPGNTIYF. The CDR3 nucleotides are TGTGCCAGTAGTACGTCCGGGGGGCCTGGAAACACCATATATTTT.